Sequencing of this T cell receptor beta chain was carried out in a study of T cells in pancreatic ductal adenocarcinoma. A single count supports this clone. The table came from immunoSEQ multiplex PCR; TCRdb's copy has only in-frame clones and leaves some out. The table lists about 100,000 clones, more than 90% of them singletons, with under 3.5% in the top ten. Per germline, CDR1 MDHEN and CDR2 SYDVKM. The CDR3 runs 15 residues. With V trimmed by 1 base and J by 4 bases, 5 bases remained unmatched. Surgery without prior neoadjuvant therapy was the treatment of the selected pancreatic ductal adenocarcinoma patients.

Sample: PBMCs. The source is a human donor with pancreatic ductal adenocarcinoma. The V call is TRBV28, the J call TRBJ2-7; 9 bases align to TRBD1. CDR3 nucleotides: TGTGCCAGCAGTTTATACCGGGACAGGGAATACGAGCAGTACTTC. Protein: CASSLYRDREYEQYF.